This T cell receptor (beta chain) appears in the sequencing data of a study of post-analysis software for immune sequencing data. Study summary: Included among the disease courses, which were recorded for the cohort, were relapsing-remitting, secondary progressive and progressive-relapsing multiple sclerosis.

Findings and limits, study-wide: Higher frequency in patients than in controls was seen for about five TRBV segments, with TRBV5-6, TRBV5-1 and TRBV20-1 among them. Significantly lower normalized Chao1 diversity was found in patients with multiple sclerosis relative to controls.

The authors incorporated unique molecular identifiers into the TCR beta cDNA libraries. T cells numbering roughly 0.85 to 11 million gave rise to roughly 0.5 million cDNA molecules. TCRdb independently ran MiXCR on the PCR reads; one entry per CDR3 protein. The sample contains more than 500,000 distinct CDR3 sequences, around 36% of which appear only once. V lost 4 bases to trimming and J lost 4 bases; unmatched junction nucleotides: 5. The length of the CDR3 is 15 residues. Germline V gives CDR1 SGHRS, CDR2 YFSETQ. About this clonotype: Its target is not known.

The receptor comes from a girl aged 2-17 years with multiple sclerosis. Sequencing was performed on blood. V gene TRBV5-1 combines with J gene TRBJ2-2; 9 bases match TRBD2. This CDR3 reads CASSPAGGLTGELFF. In DNA form, the CDR3 reads TGCGCCAGCAGCCCAGCGGGGGGCCTCACCGGGGAGCTGTTTTTT.